This note documents a single T cell receptor beta chain sequence. Its target is not known. The source of the sample is a study of cytomegalovirus exposure and HLA in healthy donors. There are 17 residues in the CDR3. The germline gives CDR1 SGHRS, CDR2 YFSETQ. J was trimmed by 2 bases and V by 0 bases; bases with no gene match: 6. Study-level results: Roughly even sequencing depth across donors was the assumption behind the presence/absence analyses. About 87% or about 30% of the time was how often most TCR beta V segments were productive, according to an earlier analysis. Later analysis revealed greater clonal expansion in HLA-associated TCR beta chains than in equally common others.

The PCR used 60 Vbeta and 13 Jbeta primers. Data came from immunoSEQ multiplex PCR; TCRdb stores just in-frame clones and leaves some out. The sample records about 180,000 clones, roughly three quarters being singletons. The J gene is TRBJ2-2, the V gene TRBV5-1; the match to TRBD2 covers 8 bases. This clonotype was sampled from a woman aged 25 to 39 in good health and CMV-seropositive. The sequencing input was PBMCs. The CDR3 DNA reads as TGCGCCAGCAGCTTGGACAGCGGGGGATATAACACCGGGGAGCTGTTTTTT. It yields the protein CASSLDSGGYNTGELFF.